Detailed here is one T cell receptor (beta chain). It is likely a read error, because the conserved phenylalanine at the end of the CDR3 is missing. The input was approximately 500 ng total RNA; TCR beta cDNA was made from it with a constant-region primer. Library construction for TCR beta comprised three nested multiplex PCR rounds performed with slightly modified ARM-PCR. A C-beta reverse primer was combined with TRBV1-TRBV30 forward primers in the first two PCR rounds, and each round had ten to eleven cycles. TCRdb recomputed calls from the multiplex PCR reads with MiXCR, one row per CDR3 protein. Among over 75,000 distinct CDR3 sequences listed, approximately 72% were seen once. The CDR3 is 14 residues long. Germline assignment: CDR1 MNHNY and CDR2 SVGAGI (reference sequence). Deletions cut 1 base from V and 3 bases from J, with 9 bases between. From unsorted bulk tissue weighing roughly 18-31 mg, DNA and RNA were co-extracted. Patients underwent resection of primary liver carcinoma. Chronic HBV infection was present in the patients, who were treatment-naive.

This entry comes from a study of tumor-infiltrating lymphocytes in primary liver carcinoma. Study details: The patients included men and women who were aged 30 to 69 years.

The material sequenced was tumor-adjacent normal liver tissue. The chain employs TRBV6-6 and TRBJ2-5, with D possibly matching TRBD1 (6 bases). This clonotype was sampled from a man aged 40-49 years with primary liver carcinoma and hepatitis B virus infection. CDR3 DNA sequence: TGTGCCAGCAGTTACTTGCCAGGGGAAGAGACCCAGTACCTC. This sequence encodes CASSYLPGEETQYL.